This TCR beta chain was recovered during a study of long-term antiretroviral therapy in people with HIV. This CDR3 is 17 amino acids long. Germline V CDR1 and CDR2: SGHNT, YYREEE (reference sequence). Trimming removed 1 base at V and 0 bases at J, with 14 bases between. Only United States sites treated participants with HIV. On this clone: Its antigen remains unidentified.

General observations from the study: Clonal expansions arising prior to ART prevailed in the repertoire at every time point. ART-treated samples gained diversity yet remained below transplant donor controls. When set beside controls, HIV repertoires had CDR3 length ranges that were narrower.

The authors ran the immunoSEQ assay, v3.0, at survey level. Data came from immunoSEQ multiplex PCR; TCRdb stores just in-frame clones and leaves some out. The table has 25,000 to 35,000 clones, roughly 87% seen once. The genes are TRBV5-4 and TRBJ1-3; D may be TRBD1 (6 bases). Sample: unsorted PBMCs, taken 2 years after starting antiretroviral therapy. This TCR derives from a man aged 50-59 years with HIV. CDR3 amino acids: CASSLWGALSSGNTIYF. The DNA for the CDR3 is TGTGCCAGCAGCTTGTGGGGGGCCTTGAGCTCTGGAAACACCATATATTTT.